Listed below are T cell receptor beta chains from one sample, sequenced in a study of blood T cell repertoires in COVID-19. TCRdb's table, derived via immunoSEQ multiplex PCR, lists solely in-frame clones and lacks some. This table holds under 250,000 clones, over 75% found once. The specimen sequenced was peripheral blood. Receptors originate from a woman at least 80 years old with acute or convalescent COVID-19. The conserved cysteine and the conserved F or W are not part of the CDR3 here. Each record gives: J gene, clone size, V gene, CDR3 protein. Clone size is given for some rows only: seen once, a few or many times, or a class if the clone is expanded.

>TRBJ1-6|.|TRBV5-1
ASSLSSYNSPLH
>TRBJ1-1|.|TRBV9
ASSVSQGPEAF
>TRBJ2-3|once|TRBV10-3
AISEGLAGVTDTQY
>TRBJ2-7|.|TRBV5-1
ASSLMAGGFYEQY
>TRBJ2-1|few|TRBV19
ASSATGGGVRTIHYNEQF
>TRBJ2-7|.|TRBV28
ASSPRPGGEQY
>TRBJ2-3|.|TRBV12-5
ASCGDTDTQY
>TRBJ2-3|.|TRBV7-3
ASSLMGQGTDTQY
>TRBJ2-3|.|TRBV19
ASSTGYTDTQY
>TRBJ2-7|.|TRBV2
ASLQARGEQY
>TRBJ2-5|.|TRBV5-6
ASSMDRGFQETQY
>TRBJ2-3|.|TRBV13
ASSSGGTPTDTQY
>TRBJ2-7|.|TRBV6-1
ASSEIVVRNRGYEQY
>TRBJ2-2|.|TRBV11-1
AIGSGGTGELF
>TRBJ2-4|.|TRBV5-1
ASSLLPGAKNIQY
>TRBJ2-1|.|TRBV18
ASSFRGGGSRDNEQF
>TRBJ2-5|.|TRBV5-1
ASSLAQGAQETQY
>TRBJ2-2|once|TRBV7-8
ASSSGANTGELF
>TRBJ2-7|few|TRBV6-5
ASFPPWLGGGEQY
>TRBJ2-5|many|TRBV29-1
SVRTGTNHQETQY
>TRBJ1-2|.|TRBV5-4
ASSPEVGIGYT
>TRBJ2-2|.|TRBV5-1
ASTLTGGKLVGELF
>TRBJ1-2|.|TRBV12-3/TRBV12-4
ASRVQGADGYT
>TRBJ2-7|.|TRBV5-1
ASSNQGDEQY
>TRBJ1-5|.|TRBV6-5
ASLDRLLNQPQH
>TRBJ1-6|.|TRBV19
ASSTGQGGNSPLH
>TRBJ2-2|.|TRBV7-9
ASSLRYPGELF
>TRBJ2-7|.|TRBV28
ASSFTGQSTYEQY
>TRBJ1-1|.|TRBV7-8
ASSSRRGNTEAF
>TRBJ1-1|.|TRBV28
ASSERQITEAF
>TRBJ1-4|.|TRBV5-1
ASSTGQSNEKLF
>TRBJ1-3|once|TRBV3-1/TRBV3-2
ASSQETRWYSGNTIY
>TRBJ1-2|.|TRBV4-1
ASSPVGQPHLLYGYT